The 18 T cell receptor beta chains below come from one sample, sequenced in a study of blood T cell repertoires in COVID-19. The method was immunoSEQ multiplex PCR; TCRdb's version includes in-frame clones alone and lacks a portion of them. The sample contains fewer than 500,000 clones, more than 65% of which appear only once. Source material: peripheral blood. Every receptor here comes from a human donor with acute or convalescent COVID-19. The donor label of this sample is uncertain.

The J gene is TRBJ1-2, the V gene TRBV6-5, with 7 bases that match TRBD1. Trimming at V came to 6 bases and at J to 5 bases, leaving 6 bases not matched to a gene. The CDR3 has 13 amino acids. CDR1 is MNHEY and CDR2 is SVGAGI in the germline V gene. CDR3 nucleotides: TGTGCCAGCAGGAGTCGACAGGGATATGGCTACACCTTC. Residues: CASRSRQGYGYTF.

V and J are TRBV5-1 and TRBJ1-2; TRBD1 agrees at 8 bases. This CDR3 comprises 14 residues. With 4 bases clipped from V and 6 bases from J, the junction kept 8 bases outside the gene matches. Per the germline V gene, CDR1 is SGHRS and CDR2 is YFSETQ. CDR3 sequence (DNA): TGCGCCAGCAGCCCGGACAGGGTCAGGCATGGCTACACCTTC. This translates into CASSPDRVRHGYTF. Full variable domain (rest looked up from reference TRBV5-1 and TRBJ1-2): KAGVTQTPRYLIKTRGQQVTLSCSPISGHRSVSWYQQTPGQGLQFLFEYFSETQRNKGNFPGRFSGRQFSNSRSEMNVSTLELGDSALYLCASSPDRVRHGYTFGSGTRLTVV.

The CDR3 bases are TGTGCCAGCAGCTTACGGGCCTCAGCAGGGGGTACCGGGGAGCTGTTTTTT. The encoded protein is CASSLRASAGGTGELFF. The chain combines TRBV7-9 with TRBJ2-2; 7 bases are shared with TRBD1. The germline V gene encodes CDR1 SEHNR and CDR2 FQNEAQ (reference sequence). The J segment lost 5 bases and the V segment lost 2 bases, leaving 11 bases of the junction unmatched. The CDR3 is made up of 17 amino acids.

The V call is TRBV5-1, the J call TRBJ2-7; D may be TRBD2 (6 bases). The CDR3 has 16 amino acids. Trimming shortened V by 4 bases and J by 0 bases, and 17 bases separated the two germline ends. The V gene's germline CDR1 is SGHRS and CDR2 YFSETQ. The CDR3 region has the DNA TGCGCCAGCAGCACGATGACGGGAGCCAGCTCCTACGAGCAGTACTTC. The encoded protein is CASSTMTGASSYEQYF.

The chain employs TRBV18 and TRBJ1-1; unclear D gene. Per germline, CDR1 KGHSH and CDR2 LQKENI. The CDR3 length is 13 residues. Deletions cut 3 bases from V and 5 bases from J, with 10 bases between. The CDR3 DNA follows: TGTGCCAGCTCACCTTTTGACAAAACTGAAGCTTTCTTT. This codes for CASSPFDKTEAFF.

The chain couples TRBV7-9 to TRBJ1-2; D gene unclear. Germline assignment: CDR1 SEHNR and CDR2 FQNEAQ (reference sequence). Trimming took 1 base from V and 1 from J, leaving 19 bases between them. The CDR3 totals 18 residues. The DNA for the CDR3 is TGTGCCAGCAGCTTAGGGAGAAAGAAGACGGATAATAACTATGGCTACACCTTC. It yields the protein CASSLGRKKTDNNYGYTF.

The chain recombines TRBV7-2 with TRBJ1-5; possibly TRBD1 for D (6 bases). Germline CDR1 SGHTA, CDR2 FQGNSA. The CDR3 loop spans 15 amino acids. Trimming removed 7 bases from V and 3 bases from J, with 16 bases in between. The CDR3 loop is CASTPSAGVNQPQHF. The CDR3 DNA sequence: TGTGCCAGCACCCCATCGGCAGGGGTCAATCAGCCCCAGCATTTT.

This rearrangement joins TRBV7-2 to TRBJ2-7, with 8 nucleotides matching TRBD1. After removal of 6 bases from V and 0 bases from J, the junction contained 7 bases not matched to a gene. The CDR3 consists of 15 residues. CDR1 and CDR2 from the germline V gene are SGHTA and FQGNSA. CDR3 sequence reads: CASRPLGQVSYEQYF. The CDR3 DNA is TGTGCCAGCAGGCCATTGGGACAGGTCTCCTACGAGCAGTACTTC.

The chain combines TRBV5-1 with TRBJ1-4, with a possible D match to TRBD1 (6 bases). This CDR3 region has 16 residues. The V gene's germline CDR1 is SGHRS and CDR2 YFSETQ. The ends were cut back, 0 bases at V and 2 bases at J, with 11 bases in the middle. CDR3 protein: CASSLDRASTNEKLFF. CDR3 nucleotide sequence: TGCGCCAGCAGCTTGGACAGGGCCTCGACTAATGAAAAACTGTTTTTT.

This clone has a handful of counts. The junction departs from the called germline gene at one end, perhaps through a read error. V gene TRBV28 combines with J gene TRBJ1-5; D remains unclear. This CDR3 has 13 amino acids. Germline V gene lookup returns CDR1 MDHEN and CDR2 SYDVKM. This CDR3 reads CASGLGSNQPQHF. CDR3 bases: TGTGCCAGCGGTTTGGGCAGCAATCAGCCCCAGCATTTT. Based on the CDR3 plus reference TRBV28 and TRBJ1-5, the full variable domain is DVKVTQSSRYLVKRTGEKVFLECVQDMDHENMFWYRQDPGLGLRLIYFSYDVKMKEKGDIPEGYSVSREKKERFSLILESASTNQTSMYLCASGLGSNQPQHFGDGTRLSIL.

CDR3 amino acids: CASSIGLDSYEQYF. In DNA, the CDR3 is TGTGCCAGCAGTATAGGACTAGACTCCTACGAGCAGTACTTC. The gene calls are TRBV28 and TRBJ2-7, with 7 bases fitting TRBD2. Trimming took 5 bases from V and 0 from J; bases not matched to a gene: 4. The CDR3 has 14 residues. Germline V lookup: CDR1 MDHEN, CDR2 SYDVKM.

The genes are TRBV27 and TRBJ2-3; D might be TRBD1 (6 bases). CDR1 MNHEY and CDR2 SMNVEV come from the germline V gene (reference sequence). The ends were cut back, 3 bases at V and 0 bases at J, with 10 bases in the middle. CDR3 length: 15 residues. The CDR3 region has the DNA TGTGCCAGCAGTTTGGACAGCGCTAGCACAGATACGCAGTATTTT. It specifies CASSLDSASTDTQYF.

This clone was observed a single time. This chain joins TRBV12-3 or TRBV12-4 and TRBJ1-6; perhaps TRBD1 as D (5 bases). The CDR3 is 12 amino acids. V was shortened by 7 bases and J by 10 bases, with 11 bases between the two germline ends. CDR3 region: CASTKGRSPLHF. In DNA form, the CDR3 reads TGTGCCAGCACCAAGGGGCGGTCACCCCTCCACTTT.

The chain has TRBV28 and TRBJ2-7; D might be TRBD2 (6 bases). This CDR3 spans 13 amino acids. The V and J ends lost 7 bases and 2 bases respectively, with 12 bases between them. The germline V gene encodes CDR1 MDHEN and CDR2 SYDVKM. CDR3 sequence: CASTRDGAYEQYF. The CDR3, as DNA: TGTGCCAGCACGCGGGACGGAGCCTACGAGCAGTACTTC.

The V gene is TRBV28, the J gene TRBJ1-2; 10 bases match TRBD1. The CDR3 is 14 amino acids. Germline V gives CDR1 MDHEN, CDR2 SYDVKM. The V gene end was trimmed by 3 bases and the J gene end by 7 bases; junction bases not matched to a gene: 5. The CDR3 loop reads CASSFGQGVGGYTF. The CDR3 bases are TGTGCCAGCAGTTTCGGACAGGGGGTTGGTGGCTACACCTTC.

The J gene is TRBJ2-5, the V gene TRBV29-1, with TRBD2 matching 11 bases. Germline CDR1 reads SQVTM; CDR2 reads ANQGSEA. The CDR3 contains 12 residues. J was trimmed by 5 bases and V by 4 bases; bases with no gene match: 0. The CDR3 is CSVASGRETQYF. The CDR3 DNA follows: TGCAGCGTTGCTAGCGGGAGGGAGACCCAGTACTTC.

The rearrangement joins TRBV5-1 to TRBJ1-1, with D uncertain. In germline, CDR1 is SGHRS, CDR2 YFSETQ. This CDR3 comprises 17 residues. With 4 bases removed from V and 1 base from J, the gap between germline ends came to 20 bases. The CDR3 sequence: CASSPQGGPDSNTEAFF. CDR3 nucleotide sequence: TGCGCCAGCAGCCCTCAAGGCGGCCCGGACTCGAACACTGAAGCTTTCTTT. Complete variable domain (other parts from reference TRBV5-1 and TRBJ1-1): KAGVTQTPRYLIKTRGQQVTLSCSPISGHRSVSWYQQTPGQGLQFLFEYFSETQRNKGNFPGRFSGRQFSNSRSEMNVSTLELGDSALYLCASSPQGGPDSNTEAFFGQGTRLTVV.

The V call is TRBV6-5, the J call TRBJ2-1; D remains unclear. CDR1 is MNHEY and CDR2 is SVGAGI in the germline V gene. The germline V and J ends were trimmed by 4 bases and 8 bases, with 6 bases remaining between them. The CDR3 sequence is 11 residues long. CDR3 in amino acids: CASSSGYEQFF. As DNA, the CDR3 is TGTGCCAGCAGTTCGGGTTATGAGCAGTTCTTC.